One and the same sample provided the 29 T cell receptor beta chains below, sequenced in a study of CD8+ T cells in alopecia areata. Regarding treatment: oral pan-JAK inhibitor, 5-10 mg twice daily. cDNA serving as the sequencing template came from extracted, reverse transcribed RNA. The assay was immunoSEQ multiplex PCR, and TCRdb's table has in-frame clones only and misses some. The sample consists of 95,000 to 120,000 clones, around 54% of them appearing once. This material consisted of CD4+ T cells sorted from blood, taken at week 24, from a patient treated with tofacitinib. These receptors came from a human donor with alopecia areata.

The chain has TRBV5-1 and TRBJ1-1; D is ambiguous. The CDR3 extends over 14 amino acids. V was trimmed by 3 bases and J by 1 base, leaving 10 bases between them. Looked up from germline, CDR1 is SGHRS and CDR2 is YFSETQ. The CDR3 region is CASSSRLTNTEAFF. The CDR3 region has the DNA TGCGCCAGCAGCTCCCGGCTGACGAACACTGAAGCTTTCTTT.

The V and J genes are TRBV15 and TRBJ1-2; possibly TRBD1 for D (6 bases). Trimming left V 4 bases short and J 2 bases short, with 20 bases between. Germline CDR1 is LNHNV and CDR2 is YYDKDF (reference sequence). The CDR3 is 17 residues long. CDR3 sequence (DNA): TGTGCCACCAGCACTCACCGGACAGAGCCAAGGAACTATGGCTACACCTTC. This gives the protein CATSTHRTEPRNYGYTF.

This clone was recorded a few times. V usage is TRBV14 and J usage is TRBJ2-1; 7 bases match TRBD1. Per the germline V gene, CDR1 is SGHDN and CDR2 is FVKESK. V trimming: 3 bases; J trimming: 5 bases; junction bases outside the gene matches: 4. CDR3 length: 14 amino acids. CDR3 region: CASSQGQKNNEQFF. CDR3 bases: TGTGCCAGCAGCCAGGGACAGAAAAACAATGAGCAGTTCTTC.

The V gene is TRBV2, the J gene TRBJ1-6, with a weak D call TRBD1 (5 bases). V was clipped by 8 bases and J by 6 bases, with 14 bases between them. The length of the CDR3 is 14 residues. Germline CDR1 SNHLY, CDR2 FYNNEI. The DNA of the CDR3 is TGTGCCAGCGGTGCCGGGACCAGTAATTCACCCCTCCACTTT. Its translation is CASGAGTSNSPLHF.

This chain joins TRBV27 and TRBJ1-1; possible D gene TRBD1, 6 bases. The V gene's germline CDR1 is MNHEY and CDR2 SMNVEV (reference sequence). Trimming removed 6 bases from V and 0 bases from J, with 11 bases in between. The CDR3 is made up of 14 amino acids. This chain's CDR3 is CASRAGTMNTEAFF. In DNA, the CDR3 is TGTGCCAGCAGAGCCGGGACAATGAACACTGAAGCTTTCTTT.

The chain carries TRBV27 and TRBJ2-7, with 7 bases identical to TRBD1. The length of the CDR3 is 15 residues. Germline V gene sequence: CDR1 MNHEY, CDR2 SMNVEV (reference sequence). V lost 4 bases and J lost 0; bases outside the gene matches: 6. CDR3 sequence reads: CASSSSGTVSYEQYF. In nucleotides, the CDR3 is TGTGCCAGCAGTTCTTCCGGGACAGTCTCCTACGAGCAGTACTTC.

V is TRBV4-1 and J is TRBJ1-5; the D gene is possibly TRBD1 (5 bases). Trimming shortened V by 0 bases and J by 0 bases, and 9 bases separated the two germline ends. This CDR3 comprises 16 residues. Germline V CDR1 and CDR2: MGHRA, YSYEKL. Here the CDR3 DNA reads TGCGCCAGCAGCCAAGAGGGGACGGCTAGCAATCAGCCCCAGCATTTT. Its protein product is CASSQEGTASNQPQHF.

The J gene is TRBJ2-1, the V gene TRBV5-6; no clear D gene. Germline CDR1 is SGHDT and CDR2 is YYEEEE. The CDR3 sequence is 16 residues long. The germline V and J ends were trimmed by 4 bases and 5 bases, with 19 bases remaining between them. The CDR3 sequence: CASSKLTRRLDNEQFF. The CDR3 bases are TGTGCCAGCAGCAAATTAACCCGACGTCTGGACAATGAGCAGTTCTTC.

The chain joins TRBV23-1 to TRBJ2-7; maybe TRBD1 (5 bases). TRBV23-1 has ORF status, its function being uncertain. CDR3 size: 13 residues. V dropped 4 bases and J dropped 3 bases, with 10 bases sitting between them. CDR3 in DNA: TGCGCCAGCAGTCTTCAGGGCGGCTACGAGCAGTACTTC. Protein: CASSLQGGYEQYF.

The rearrangement links TRBV7-2 to TRBJ2-2, with 15 bases lining up with TRBD2. Germline CDR1 SGHTA, CDR2 FQGNSA. Trimming at V came to 5 bases and at J to 5 bases, leaving 3 bases not matched to a gene. The CDR3 length is 16 residues. CDR3 amino acids: CASSPGTSGGTGELFF. The DNA of the CDR3 is TGTGCCAGCAGCCCCGGGACTAGCGGGGGGACCGGGGAGCTGTTTTTT.

The V and J genes are TRBV29-1 and TRBJ2-7; 8 bases fit TRBD1. Per the germline V gene, CDR1 is SQVTM and CDR2 is ANQGSEA. The CDR3 is 13 residues long. The V segment lost 3 bases and the J segment 2 bases; nucleotides outside the gene matches: 3. The CDR3 sequence is CSVDTGGTYEQYF. CDR3 coding DNA: TGCAGCGTTGACACAGGGGGAACCTACGAGCAGTACTTC.

The chain is built from TRBV2 and TRBJ2-2, with TRBD1 identical over 7 bases. The germline V gene has CDR1 SNHLY and CDR2 FYNNEI. V shed 6 bases, J shed 6 bases, and the junction held 1 base outside the gene matches. This CDR3 region has 12 residues. The CDR3: CASRQGAGELFF. CDR3 bases: TGTGCCAGCAGGCAGGGGGCCGGGGAGCTGTTTTTT.

This clone was counted a few times. The chain employs TRBV5-1 and TRBJ2-1, with TRBD2 matching over 12 bases. Germline CDR1 and CDR2: SGHRS and YFSETQ. V gave up 7 bases and J gave up 6 bases; unmatched junction bases: 8. This CDR3 is 15 amino acids long. CDR3 sequence reads: CASALGLAGFNEQFF. The CDR3 DNA reads TGCGCCAGCGCCTTAGGACTAGCGGGGTTCAATGAGCAGTTCTTC.

This clone was seen a handful of times. The chain recombines TRBV30 with TRBJ2-5, with 8 bases fitting TRBD2. The CDR3 loop spans 13 amino acids. Trimming cost V 5 bases and J 5 bases; bases outside gene matches: 7. Germline CDR1 is GTSNPN and CDR2 is SVGIG (reference sequence). The CDR3 protein is CAWDIIAGETQYF. CDR3 sequence (DNA): TGTGCCTGGGACATAATAGCGGGGGAGACCCAGTACTTC.

J is TRBJ1-6 and V is TRBV5-1; the D gene is possibly TRBD1 (5 bases). CDR3 length: 15 residues. The V end lost 0 bases, the J end lost 6 bases, and 10 bases lay between the germline ends. Germline values: CDR1 SGHRS, CDR2 YFSETQ. CDR3 residues: CASSLVGGGNSPLHF. CDR3 bases: TGCGCCAGCAGCTTGGTCGGCGGGGGTAATTCACCCCTCCACTTT. Full variable domain (rest looked up from reference TRBV5-1 and TRBJ1-6): KAGVTQTPRYLIKTRGQQVTLSCSPISGHRSVSWYQQTPGQGLQFLFEYFSETQRNKGNFPGRFSGRQFSNSRSEMNVSTLELGDSALYLCASSLVGGGNSPLHFGNGTRLTVT.

The J gene is TRBJ1-6, the V gene TRBV7-9; weak D call: TRBD1 (5 bases). The CDR3 is 15 amino acids. Germline V gene lookup returns CDR1 SEHNR and CDR2 FQNEAQ (reference sequence). Trimming took 5 bases from V and 7 from J, leaving 15 bases between them. The CDR3 reads CASSDRDPENSPLHF. CDR3 DNA: TGTGCCAGCAGCGACCGGGACCCTGAGAATTCACCCCTCCACTTT.

CDR3 residues: CSDKGAGAQYF. Written as DNA, the CDR3 is TGCAGCGACAAGGGCGCGGGGGCCCAGTACTTC. The chain combines TRBV29-1 with TRBJ2-5, with 7 bases identical to TRBD2. V was pared by 7 bases and J by 9 bases, with 8 bases of the junction left unmatched. The CDR3 runs to 11 residues. CDR1 is SQVTM and CDR2 is ANQGSEA in the germline V gene.

The chain has TRBV4-3 and TRBJ2-7, with 11 positions matching TRBD1. This CDR3 has 15 residues. Germline V lookup: CDR1 LGHNA, CDR2 YSLEER. V was pared by 4 bases and J by 5 bases, with 7 bases of the junction left unmatched. The CDR3 loop is CASSRLMGQGDEQYF. The CDR3 coding sequence is TGCGCCAGCAGCCGGCTCATGGGACAGGGGGACGAGCAGTACTTC.

The J gene is TRBJ2-1, the V gene TRBV18; a possible D gene is TRBD1 (6 bases). The length of the CDR3 is 13 residues. Germline assignment: CDR1 KGHSH and CDR2 LQKENI. V was pared by 3 bases and J by 9 bases, with 12 bases between. CDR3 in amino acids: CASSPNRETEQFF. The DNA of the CDR3 is TGTGCCAGCTCACCGAACAGGGAGACTGAGCAGTTCTTC.

Details on this clone: The sample contains more than one DNA sequence encoding this CDR3. The rearrangement links TRBV30 to TRBJ2-1; the D gene is possibly TRBD1 (5 bases). In germline, CDR1 is GTSNPN, CDR2 SVGIG (reference sequence). Trimming took off 5 bases at V and 6 bases at J, with 11 bases between the two ends. The CDR3 consists of 12 residues. The CDR3: CAWGRGLNEQFF. In nucleotides, the CDR3 is TGTGCCTGGGGTAGGGGCCTCAATGAGCAGTTCTTC.

This clone was counted once. This sequence joins TRBV5-1 and TRBJ1-4; tentatively, D is TRBD1 (5 bases). Trimming left V 6 bases short and J 6 bases short, with 15 bases between. The germline gives CDR1 SGHRS, CDR2 YFSETQ. This CDR3 is 14 amino acids long. The CDR3 nucleotides are TGCGCCAGCAATCCGGGACGAAGGGATGAAAAACTGTTTTTT. It yields the protein CASNPGRRDEKLFF. Filled out from reference TRBV5-1 and TRBJ1-4, the complete variable domain reads KAGVTQTPRYLIKTRGQQVTLSCSPISGHRSVSWYQQTPGQGLQFLFEYFSETQRNKGNFPGRFSGRQFSNSRSEMNVSTLELGDSALYLCASNPGRRDEKLFFGSGTQLSVL.

The V call is TRBV29-1, the J call TRBJ1-2, with 7 bases that match TRBD1. Germline lookup yields CDR1 SQVTM and CDR2 ANQGSEA. V lost 6 bases to trimming and J lost 4 bases; unmatched junction nucleotides: 11. CDR3 length: 14 amino acids. In DNA form, the CDR3 reads TGCAGCGTGGGGAGACAGGGCTGGGGCTATGGCTACACCTTC. Its translation: CSVGRQGWGYGYTF. Full variable domain (missing parts from reference TRBV29-1 and TRBJ1-2): SAVISQKPSRDICQRGTSLTIQCQVDSQVTMMFWYRQQPGQSLTLIATANQGSEATYESGFVIDKFPISRPNLTFSTLTVSNMSPEDSSIYLCSVGRQGWGYGYTFGSGTRLTVV.

The genes are TRBV2 and TRBJ1-6; TRBD1 agrees at 9 bases. The germline CDR1 and CDR2 sequences are SNHLY and FYNNEI. The CDR3 is 15 amino acids. V lost 4 bases, J lost 7 bases, and 5 bases stayed unmatched. The chain's CDR3 is CASSALGTGNSPLHF. Here the CDR3 DNA reads TGTGCCAGCAGTGCCTTAGGGACAGGGAATTCACCCCTCCACTTT.

V usage is TRBV7-9 and J usage is TRBJ2-5; possible D gene TRBD2, 6 bases. There are 15 residues in the CDR3. CDR1 SEHNR and CDR2 FQNEAQ come from the germline V gene (reference sequence). V lost 5 bases, J lost 5 bases, and 18 bases lay in between. The CDR3 DNA reads as TGTGCCAGCAGCCCCATACTAGCTGGGAGGGAGACCCAGTACTTC. It is translated as CASSPILAGRETQYF.

This clone was seen just once. This chain joins TRBV5-1 and TRBJ2-5; 8 nucleotides match TRBD1. In germline, CDR1 is SGHRS, CDR2 YFSETQ. Trimming cost V 3 bases and J 1 base; bases outside gene matches: 2. The CDR3 runs 14 residues. This CDR3 is CASSWGTGQETQYF. As DNA, the CDR3 is TGCGCCAGCAGCTGGGGGACAGGCCAAGAGACCCAGTACTTC.

The chain joins TRBV5-1 to TRBJ2-1, with D possibly TRBD1 on 6 matching bases. Germline CDR1 is SGHRS and CDR2 is YFSETQ. CDR3 length equals 13 residues. V dropped 1 base and J dropped 7 bases, with 9 bases sitting between them. The CDR3 DNA follows: TGCGCCAGCAGCTTGAGGACAGAGAATGAGCAGTTCTTC. As protein: CASSLRTENEQFF.

This clone has only a few counts. Distinct nucleotide sequences in the sample also encode this CDR3. The V call is TRBV2, the J call TRBJ2-5; D is unclear. Germline lookup yields CDR1 SNHLY and CDR2 FYNNEI. The CDR3 covers 11 residues. The germline V and J ends were trimmed by 3 bases and 1 base, with 0 bases remaining between them. The CDR3 protein is CASSDQETQYF. CDR3 bases: TGTGCCAGCAGTGACCAAGAGACCCAGTACTTC.

V gene TRBV9 combines with J gene TRBJ1-2; D unresolved. This CDR3 region has 13 residues. Germline assignment: CDR1 SGDLS and CDR2 YYNGEE. With 3 bases removed from V and 2 bases from J, the gap between germline ends came to 8 bases. CDR3 nucleotides: TGTGCCAGCAGCGCGAGGGAAAACTATGGCTACACCTTC. The encoded protein is CASSARENYGYTF.

The V and J genes are TRBV25-1 and TRBJ2-1; 13 bases are shared with TRBD2. Per germline, CDR1 MGHDK and CDR2 SYGVNS. CDR3 length equals 17 residues. After removal of 2 bases from V and 4 bases from J, the junction contained 5 bases not matched to a gene. The CDR3 reads CASSETSGGASYNEQFF. Written as DNA, the CDR3 is TGTGCCAGCAGTGAAACTAGCGGGGGGGCTTCGTACAATGAGCAGTTCTTC.